This T cell receptor (beta chain) was profiled in a study of shared clonotypes between healthy human individuals. This CDR3 has 16 residues. CDR1 SGHDT and CDR2 YYEEEE come from the germline V gene. The V gene end was trimmed by 4 bases and the J gene end by 2 bases; junction bases not matched to a gene: 9. Concerning this clone: This same CDR3 is encoded by further DNA sequences in the sample.

Clones were sequenced by immunoSEQ multiplex PCR, and TCRdb holds only the in-frame ones, with some missing. The sample holds nearly 1,000,000 clones, around three quarters seen once. The receptor was isolated from a man aged 18 to 29 in good health. The chain joins TRBV5-6 to TRBJ2-3, with 8 bases identical to TRBD1. Sequenced material: memory CD4+ T cells sorted from blood. Noted subset: CD45RA-negative fraction. CDR3 amino acids: CASSGGTGLSTDTQYF. The CDR3, as DNA: TGTGCCAGCAGCGGGGGGACAGGTCTATCCACAGATACGCAGTATTTT.